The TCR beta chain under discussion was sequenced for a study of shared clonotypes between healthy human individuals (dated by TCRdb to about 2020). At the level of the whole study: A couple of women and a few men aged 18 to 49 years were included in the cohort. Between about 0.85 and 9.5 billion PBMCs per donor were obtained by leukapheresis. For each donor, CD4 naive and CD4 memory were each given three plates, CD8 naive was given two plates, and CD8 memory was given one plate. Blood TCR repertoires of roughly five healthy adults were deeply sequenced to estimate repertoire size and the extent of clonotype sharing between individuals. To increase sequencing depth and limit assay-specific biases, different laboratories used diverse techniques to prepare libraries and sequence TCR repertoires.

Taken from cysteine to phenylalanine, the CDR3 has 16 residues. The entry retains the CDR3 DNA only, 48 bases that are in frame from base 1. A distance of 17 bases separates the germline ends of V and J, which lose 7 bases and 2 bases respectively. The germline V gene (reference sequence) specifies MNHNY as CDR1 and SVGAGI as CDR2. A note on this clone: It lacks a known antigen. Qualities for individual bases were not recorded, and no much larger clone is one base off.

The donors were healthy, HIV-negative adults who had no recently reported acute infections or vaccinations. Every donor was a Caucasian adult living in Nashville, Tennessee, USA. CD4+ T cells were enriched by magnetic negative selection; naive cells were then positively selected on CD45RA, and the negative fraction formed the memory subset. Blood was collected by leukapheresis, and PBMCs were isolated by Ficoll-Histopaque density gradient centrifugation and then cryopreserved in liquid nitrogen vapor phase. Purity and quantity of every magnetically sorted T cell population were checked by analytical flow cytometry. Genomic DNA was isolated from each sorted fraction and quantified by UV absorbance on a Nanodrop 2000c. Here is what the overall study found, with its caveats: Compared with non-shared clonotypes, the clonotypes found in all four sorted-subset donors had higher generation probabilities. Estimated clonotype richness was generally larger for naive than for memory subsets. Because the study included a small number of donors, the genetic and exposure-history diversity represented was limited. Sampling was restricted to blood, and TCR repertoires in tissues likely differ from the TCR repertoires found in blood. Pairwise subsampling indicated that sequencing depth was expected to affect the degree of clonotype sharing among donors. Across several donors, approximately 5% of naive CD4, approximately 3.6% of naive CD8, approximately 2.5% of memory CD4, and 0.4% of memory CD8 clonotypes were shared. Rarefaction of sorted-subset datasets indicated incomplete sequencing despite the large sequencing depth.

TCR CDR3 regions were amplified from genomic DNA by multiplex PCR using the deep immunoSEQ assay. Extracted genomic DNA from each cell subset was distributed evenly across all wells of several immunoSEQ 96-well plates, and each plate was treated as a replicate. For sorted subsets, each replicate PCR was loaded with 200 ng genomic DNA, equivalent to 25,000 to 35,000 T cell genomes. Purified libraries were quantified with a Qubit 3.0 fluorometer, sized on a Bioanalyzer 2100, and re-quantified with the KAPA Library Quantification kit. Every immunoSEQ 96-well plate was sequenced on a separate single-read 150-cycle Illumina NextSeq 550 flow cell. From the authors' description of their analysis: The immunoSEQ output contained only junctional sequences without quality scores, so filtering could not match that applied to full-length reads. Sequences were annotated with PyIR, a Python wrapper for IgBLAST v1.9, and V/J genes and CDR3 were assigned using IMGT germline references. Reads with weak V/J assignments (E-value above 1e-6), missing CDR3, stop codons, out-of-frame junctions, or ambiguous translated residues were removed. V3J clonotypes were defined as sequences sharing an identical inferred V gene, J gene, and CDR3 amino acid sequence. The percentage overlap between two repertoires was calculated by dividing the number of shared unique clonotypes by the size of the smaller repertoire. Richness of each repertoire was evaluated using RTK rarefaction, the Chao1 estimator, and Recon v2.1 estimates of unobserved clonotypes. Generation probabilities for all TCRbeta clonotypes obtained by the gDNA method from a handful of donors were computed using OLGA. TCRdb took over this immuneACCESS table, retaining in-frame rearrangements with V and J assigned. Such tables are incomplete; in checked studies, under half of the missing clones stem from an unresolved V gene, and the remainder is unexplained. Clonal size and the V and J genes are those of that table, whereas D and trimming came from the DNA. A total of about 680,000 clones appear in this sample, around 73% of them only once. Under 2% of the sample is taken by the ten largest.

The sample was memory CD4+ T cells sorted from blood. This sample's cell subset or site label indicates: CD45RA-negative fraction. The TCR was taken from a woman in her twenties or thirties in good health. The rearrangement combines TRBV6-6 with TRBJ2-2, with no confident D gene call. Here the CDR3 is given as CASTFNGIQNTGELFF. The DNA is TGTGCCAGCACATTTAACGGCATCCAAAACACCGGGGAGCTGTTTTTT.